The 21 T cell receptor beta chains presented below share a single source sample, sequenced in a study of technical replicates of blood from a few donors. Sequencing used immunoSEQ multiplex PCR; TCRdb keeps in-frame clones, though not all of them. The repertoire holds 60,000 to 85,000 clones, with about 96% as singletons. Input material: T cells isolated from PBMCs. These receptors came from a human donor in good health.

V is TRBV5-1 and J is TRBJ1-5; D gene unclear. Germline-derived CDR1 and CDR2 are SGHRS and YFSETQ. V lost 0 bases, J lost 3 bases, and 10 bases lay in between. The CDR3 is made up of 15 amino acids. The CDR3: CASSLAPGSNQPQHF. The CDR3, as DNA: TGCGCCAGCAGCTTGGCCCCGGGGTCCAATCAGCCCCAGCATTTT. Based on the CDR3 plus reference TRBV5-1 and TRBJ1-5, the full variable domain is KAGVTQTPRYLIKTRGQQVTLSCSPISGHRSVSWYQQTPGQGLQFLFEYFSETQRNKGNFPGRFSGRQFSNSRSEMNVSTLELGDSALYLCASSLAPGSNQPQHFGDGTRLSIL.

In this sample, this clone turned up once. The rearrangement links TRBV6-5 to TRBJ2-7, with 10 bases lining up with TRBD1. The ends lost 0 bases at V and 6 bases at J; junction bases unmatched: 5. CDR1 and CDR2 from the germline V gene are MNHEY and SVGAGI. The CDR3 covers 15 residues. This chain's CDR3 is CASSYSAGTGVEQYF. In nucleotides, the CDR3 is TGTGCCAGCAGTTACTCCGCCGGGACAGGGGTCGAGCAGTACTTC.

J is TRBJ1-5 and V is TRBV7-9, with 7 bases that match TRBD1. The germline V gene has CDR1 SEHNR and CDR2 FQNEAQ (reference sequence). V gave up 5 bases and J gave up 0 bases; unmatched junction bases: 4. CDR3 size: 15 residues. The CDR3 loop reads CASSEGQYSNQPQHF. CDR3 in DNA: TGTGCCAGCAGCGAGGGACAGTATAGCAATCAGCCCCAGCATTTT.

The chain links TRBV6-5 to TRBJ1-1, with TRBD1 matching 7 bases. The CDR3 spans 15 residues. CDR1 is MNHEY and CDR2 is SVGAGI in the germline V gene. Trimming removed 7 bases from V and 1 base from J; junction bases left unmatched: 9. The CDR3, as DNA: TGTGCCAGCAAAAGACAGGGCCTGGGGAACACTGAAGCTTTCTTT. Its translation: CASKRQGLGNTEAFF.

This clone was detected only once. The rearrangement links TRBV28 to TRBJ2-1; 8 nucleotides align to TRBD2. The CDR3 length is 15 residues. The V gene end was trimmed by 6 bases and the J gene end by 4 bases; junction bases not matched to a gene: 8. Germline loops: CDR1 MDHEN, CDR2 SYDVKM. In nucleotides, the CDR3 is TGTGCCAGCAGGGGCGGCGGGACTAGGTACAATGAGCAGTTCTTC. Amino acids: CASRGGGTRYNEQFF.

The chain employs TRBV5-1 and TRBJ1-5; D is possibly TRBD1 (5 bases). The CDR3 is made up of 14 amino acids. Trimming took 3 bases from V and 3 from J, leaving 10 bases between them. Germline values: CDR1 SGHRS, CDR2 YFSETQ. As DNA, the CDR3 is TGCGCCAGCAGCTCCACAGGTGTCAATCAGCCCCAGCATTTT. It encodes CASSSTGVNQPQHF.

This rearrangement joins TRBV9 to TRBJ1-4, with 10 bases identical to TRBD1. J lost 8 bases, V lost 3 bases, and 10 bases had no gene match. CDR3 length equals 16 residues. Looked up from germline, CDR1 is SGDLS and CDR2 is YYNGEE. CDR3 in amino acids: CASSAYPGQGKEKLFF. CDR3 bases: TGTGCCAGCAGCGCATATCCGGGACAGGGGAAGGAAAAACTGTTTTTT.

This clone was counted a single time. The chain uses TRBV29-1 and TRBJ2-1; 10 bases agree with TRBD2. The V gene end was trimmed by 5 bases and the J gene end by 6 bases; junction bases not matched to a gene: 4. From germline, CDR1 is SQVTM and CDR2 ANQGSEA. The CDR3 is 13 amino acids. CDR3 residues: CSVLTSGPNEQFF. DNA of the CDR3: TGCAGCGTTTTGACTAGCGGGCCCAATGAGCAGTTCTTC.

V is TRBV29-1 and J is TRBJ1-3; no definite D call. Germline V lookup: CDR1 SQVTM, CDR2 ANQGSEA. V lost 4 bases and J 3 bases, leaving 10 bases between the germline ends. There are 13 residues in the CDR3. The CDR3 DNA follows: TGCAGCGTTGTCTCTCTTCTTGGAAACACCATATATTTT. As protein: CSVVSLLGNTIYF.

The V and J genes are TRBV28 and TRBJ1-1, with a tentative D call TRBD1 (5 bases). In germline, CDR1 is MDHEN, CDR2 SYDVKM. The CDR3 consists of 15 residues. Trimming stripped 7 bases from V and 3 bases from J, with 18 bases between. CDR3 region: CASNPAGGGHTEAFF. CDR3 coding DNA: TGTGCCAGCAACCCTGCCGGCGGGGGACACACTGAAGCTTTCTTT.

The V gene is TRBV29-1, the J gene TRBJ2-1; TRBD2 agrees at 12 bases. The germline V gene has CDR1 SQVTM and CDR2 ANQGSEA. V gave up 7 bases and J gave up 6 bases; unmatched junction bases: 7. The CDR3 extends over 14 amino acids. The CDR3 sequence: CSAPLAGGSNEQFF. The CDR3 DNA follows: TGCAGCGCACCACTAGCGGGAGGTAGCAATGAGCAGTTCTTC.

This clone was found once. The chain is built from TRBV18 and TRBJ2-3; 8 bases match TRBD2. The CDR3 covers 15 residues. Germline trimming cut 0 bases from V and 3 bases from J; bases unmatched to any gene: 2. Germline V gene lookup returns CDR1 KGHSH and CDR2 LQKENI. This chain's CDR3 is CASSPPVAGTDTQYF. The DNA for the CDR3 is TGTGCCAGCTCACCACCGGTAGCGGGAACAGATACGCAGTATTTT.

This chain's CDR3 is CSVHKREGADTQYF. CDR3 DNA: TGCAGCGTCCATAAACGGGAGGGAGCAGATACGCAGTATTTT. V gene TRBV29-1 combines with J gene TRBJ2-3; 8 positions agree with TRBD2. The CDR3 spans 14 residues. Germline loops: CDR1 SQVTM, CDR2 ANQGSEA. J was trimmed by 4 bases and V by 6 bases; bases with no gene match: 9.

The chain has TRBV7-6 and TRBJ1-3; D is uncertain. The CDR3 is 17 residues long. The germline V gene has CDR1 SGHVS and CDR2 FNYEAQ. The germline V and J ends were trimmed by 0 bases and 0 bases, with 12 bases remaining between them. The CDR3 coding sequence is TGTGCCAGCAGCTTAGCGCCCCAACTCCTCTCTGGAAACACCATATATTTT. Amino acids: CASSLAPQLLSGNTIYF.

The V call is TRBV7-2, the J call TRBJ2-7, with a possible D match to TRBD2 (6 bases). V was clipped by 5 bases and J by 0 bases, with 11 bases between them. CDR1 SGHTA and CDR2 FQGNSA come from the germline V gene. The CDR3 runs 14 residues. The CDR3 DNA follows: TGTGCCAGCAGCCCTCTCGGGAGCTCCTACGAGCAGTACTTC. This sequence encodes CASSPLGSSYEQYF.

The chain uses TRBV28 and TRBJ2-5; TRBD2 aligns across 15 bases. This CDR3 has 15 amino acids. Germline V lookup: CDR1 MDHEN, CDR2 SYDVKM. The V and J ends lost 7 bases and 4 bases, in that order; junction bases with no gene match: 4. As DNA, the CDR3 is TGTGCCAGCACATTGGGACTAGCGGGAGGAGAGACCCAGTACTTC. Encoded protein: CASTLGLAGGETQYF.

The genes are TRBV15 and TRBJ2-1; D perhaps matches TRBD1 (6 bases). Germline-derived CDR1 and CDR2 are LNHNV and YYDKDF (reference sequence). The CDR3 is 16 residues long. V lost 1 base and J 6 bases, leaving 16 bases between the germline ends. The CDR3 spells CATSRVQGRRSNEQFF. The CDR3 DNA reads TGTGCCACCAGCAGAGTACAGGGAAGAAGGAGCAATGAGCAGTTCTTC. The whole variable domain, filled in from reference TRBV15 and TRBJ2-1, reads DAMVIQNPRYQVTQFGKPVTLSCSQTLNHNVMYWYQQKSSQAPKLLFHYYDKDFNNEADTPDNFQSRRPNTSFCFLDIRSPGLGDTAMYLCATSRVQGRRSNEQFFGPGTRLTVL.

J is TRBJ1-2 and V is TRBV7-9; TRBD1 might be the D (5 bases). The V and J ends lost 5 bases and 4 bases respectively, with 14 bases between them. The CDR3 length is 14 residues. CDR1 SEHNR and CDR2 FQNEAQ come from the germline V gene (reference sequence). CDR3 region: CASSTVGHFYGYTF. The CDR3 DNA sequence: TGTGCCAGCAGCACTGTCGGACATTTCTATGGCTACACCTTC.

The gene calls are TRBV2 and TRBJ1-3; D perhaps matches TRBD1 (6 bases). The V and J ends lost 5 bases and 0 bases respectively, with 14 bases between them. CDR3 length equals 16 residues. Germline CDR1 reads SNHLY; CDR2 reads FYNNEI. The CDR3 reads CASSSLGGYSGNTIYF. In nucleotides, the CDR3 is TGTGCCAGCAGTTCCCTTGGGGGCTACTCTGGAAACACCATATATTTT.

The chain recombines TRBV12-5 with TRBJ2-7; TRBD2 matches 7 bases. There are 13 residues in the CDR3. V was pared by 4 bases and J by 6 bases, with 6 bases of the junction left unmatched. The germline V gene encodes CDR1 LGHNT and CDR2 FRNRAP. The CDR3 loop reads CASGSATSIEQYF. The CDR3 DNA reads TGTGCTAGTGGTTCCGCGACTAGCATCGAGCAGTACTTC.

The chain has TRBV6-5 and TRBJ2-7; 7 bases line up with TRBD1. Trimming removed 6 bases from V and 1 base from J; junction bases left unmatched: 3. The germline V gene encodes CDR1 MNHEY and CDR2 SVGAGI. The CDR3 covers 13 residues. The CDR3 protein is CASSRDRSYEQYF. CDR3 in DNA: TGTGCCAGCAGCCGGGACAGATCCTACGAGCAGTACTTC.